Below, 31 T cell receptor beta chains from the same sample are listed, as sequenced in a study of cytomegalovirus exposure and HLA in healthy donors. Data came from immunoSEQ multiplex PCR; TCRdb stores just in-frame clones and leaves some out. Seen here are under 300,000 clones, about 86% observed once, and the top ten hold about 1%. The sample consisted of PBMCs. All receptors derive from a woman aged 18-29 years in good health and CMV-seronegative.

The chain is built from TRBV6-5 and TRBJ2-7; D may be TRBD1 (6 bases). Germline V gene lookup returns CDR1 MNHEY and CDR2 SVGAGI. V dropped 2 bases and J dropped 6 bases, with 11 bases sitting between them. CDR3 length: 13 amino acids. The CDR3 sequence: CASSYRGWSEQYF. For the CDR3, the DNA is TGTGCCAGCAGTTACAGGGGGTGGTCCGAGCAGTACTTC.

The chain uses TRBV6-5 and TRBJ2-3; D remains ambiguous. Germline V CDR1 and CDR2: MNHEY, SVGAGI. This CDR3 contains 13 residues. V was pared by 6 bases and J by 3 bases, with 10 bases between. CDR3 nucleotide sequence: TGTGCCAGCAGCCTTTCTGCGACAGATACGCAGTATTTT. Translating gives CASSLSATDTQYF.

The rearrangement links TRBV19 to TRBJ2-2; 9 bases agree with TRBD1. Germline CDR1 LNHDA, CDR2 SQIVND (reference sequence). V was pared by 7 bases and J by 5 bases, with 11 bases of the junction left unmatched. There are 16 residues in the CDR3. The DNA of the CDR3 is TGTGCCAGTAAGGCGGGACAGGGAATGGAGACCGGGGAGCTGTTTTTT. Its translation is CASKAGQGMETGELFF.

CDR3 nucleotide sequence: TGCGCCAGCAGCCAAGGAGTGACAGCACTCCGTTCCTACGAGCAGTACTTC. Amino acid sequence: CASSQGVTALRSYEQYF. V usage is TRBV4-1 and J usage is TRBJ2-7; a possible D gene is TRBD1 (5 bases). V was clipped by 1 base and J by 1 base, with 17 bases between them. Germline V gene data show CDR1 as MGHRA and CDR2 as YSYEKL. This CDR3 spans 17 amino acids.

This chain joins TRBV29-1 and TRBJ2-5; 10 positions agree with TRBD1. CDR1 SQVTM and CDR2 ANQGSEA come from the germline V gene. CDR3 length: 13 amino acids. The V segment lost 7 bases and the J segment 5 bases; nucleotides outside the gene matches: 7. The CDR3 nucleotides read TGCAGCGCCCGACAGGGGGCGAGTGAGACCCAGTACTTC. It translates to CSARQGASETQYF.

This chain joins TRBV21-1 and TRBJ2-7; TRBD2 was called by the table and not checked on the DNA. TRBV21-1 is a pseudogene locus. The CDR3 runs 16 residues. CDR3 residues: CASSKETVYYSYEQYF. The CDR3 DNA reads TGTGCCAGCAGCAAAGAAACGGTCTACTACTCCTACGAGCAGTACTTC.

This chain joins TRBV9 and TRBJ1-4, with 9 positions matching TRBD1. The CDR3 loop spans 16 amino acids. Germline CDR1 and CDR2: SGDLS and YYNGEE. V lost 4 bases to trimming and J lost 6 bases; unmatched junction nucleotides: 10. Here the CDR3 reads CASSTGQGGPYEKLFF. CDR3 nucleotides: TGTGCCAGCAGCACGGGACAGGGAGGGCCCTATGAAAAACTGTTTTTT. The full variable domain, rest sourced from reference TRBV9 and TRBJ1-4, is DSGVTQTPKHLITATGQRVTLRCSPRSGDLSVYWYQQSLDQGLQFLIQYYNGEERAKGNILERFSAQQFPDLHSELNLSSLELGDSALYFCASSTGQGGPYEKLFFGSGTQLSVL.

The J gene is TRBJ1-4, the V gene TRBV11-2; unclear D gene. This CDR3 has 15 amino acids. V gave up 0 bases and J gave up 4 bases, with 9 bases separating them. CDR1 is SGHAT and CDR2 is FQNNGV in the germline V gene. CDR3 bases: TGTGCCAGCAGCTTAGATTCAGGTTATAATGAAAAACTGTTTTTT. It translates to CASSLDSGYNEKLFF.

The CDR3 reads CASRFLTGGAGTEAFF. CDR3 DNA: TGTGCCAGCAGATTCTTAACAGGGGGCGCGGGCACTGAAGCTTTCTTT. The chain recombines TRBV6-6 with TRBJ1-1, with TRBD1 matching over 9 bases. Germline V lookup: CDR1 MNHNY, CDR2 SVGAGI (reference sequence). With 6 bases clipped from V and 4 bases from J, the junction kept 12 bases outside the gene matches. This CDR3 comprises 16 residues.

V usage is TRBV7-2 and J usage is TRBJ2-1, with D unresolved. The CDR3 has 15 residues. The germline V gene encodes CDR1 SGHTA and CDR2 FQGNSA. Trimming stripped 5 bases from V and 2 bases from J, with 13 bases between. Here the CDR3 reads CASSPTSLPYNEQFF. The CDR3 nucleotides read TGTGCCAGCAGCCCCACCAGTCTCCCCTACAATGAGCAGTTCTTC. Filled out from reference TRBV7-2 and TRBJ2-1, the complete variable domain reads GAGVSQSPSNKVTEKGKDVELRCDPISGHTALYWYRQSLGQGLEFLIYFQGNSAPDKSGLPSDRFSAERTGGSVSTLTIQRTQQEDSAVYLCASSPTSLPYNEQFFGPGTRLTVL.

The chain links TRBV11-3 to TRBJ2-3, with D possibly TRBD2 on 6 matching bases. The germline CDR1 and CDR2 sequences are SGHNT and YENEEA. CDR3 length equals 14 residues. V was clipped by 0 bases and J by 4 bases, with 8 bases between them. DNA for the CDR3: TGTGCCAGCAGCTTAGATTGGGGGGCAGATACGCAGTATTTT. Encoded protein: CASSLDWGADTQYF.

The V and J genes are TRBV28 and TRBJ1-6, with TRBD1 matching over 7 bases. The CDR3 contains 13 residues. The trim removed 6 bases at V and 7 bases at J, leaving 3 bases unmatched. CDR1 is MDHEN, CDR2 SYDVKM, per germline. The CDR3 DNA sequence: TGTGCCAGCAGCGACAGGGTGAATTCACCCCTCCACTTT. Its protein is CASSDRVNSPLHF.

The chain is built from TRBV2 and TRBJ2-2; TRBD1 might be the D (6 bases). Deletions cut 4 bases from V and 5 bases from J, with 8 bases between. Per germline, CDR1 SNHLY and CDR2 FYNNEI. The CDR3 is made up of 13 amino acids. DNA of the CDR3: TGTGCCAGCAGTGTAAGGGGGACCGGGGAGCTGTTTTTT. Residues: CASSVRGTGELFF.

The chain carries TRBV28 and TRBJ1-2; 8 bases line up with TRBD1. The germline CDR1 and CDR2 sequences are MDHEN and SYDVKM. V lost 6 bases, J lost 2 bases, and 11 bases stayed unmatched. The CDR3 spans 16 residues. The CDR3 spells CASSPSGQAKNYGYTF. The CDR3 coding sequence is TGTGCCAGCAGCCCTTCGGGACAGGCCAAAAACTATGGCTACACCTTC.

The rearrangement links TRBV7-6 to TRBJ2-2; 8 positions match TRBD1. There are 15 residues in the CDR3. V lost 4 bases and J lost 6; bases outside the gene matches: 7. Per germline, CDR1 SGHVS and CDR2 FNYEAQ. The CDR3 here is CASSSDRALAGELFF. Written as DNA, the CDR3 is TGTGCCAGCAGCTCGGACAGGGCTTTGGCCGGGGAGCTGTTTTTT.

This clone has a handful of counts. CDR3 loop: CASRTSHNYGYTF. The DNA of the CDR3 is TGTGCCAGCAGAACGAGTCATAACTATGGCTACACCTTC. This chain joins TRBV7-9 and TRBJ1-2; no firm D call. V shed 6 bases and J shed 1 base, with 9 bases lying between them. This CDR3 region has 13 residues. Germline CDR1 is SEHNR and CDR2 is FQNEAQ (reference sequence).

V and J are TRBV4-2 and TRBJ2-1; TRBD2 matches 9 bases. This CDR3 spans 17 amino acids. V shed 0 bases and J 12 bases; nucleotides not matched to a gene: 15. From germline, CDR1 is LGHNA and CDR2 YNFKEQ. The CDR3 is CASSQDRNLAGPPGQFF. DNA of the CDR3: TGTGCCAGCAGCCAAGATCGGAATCTAGCGGGGCCCCCAGGGCAGTTCTTC.

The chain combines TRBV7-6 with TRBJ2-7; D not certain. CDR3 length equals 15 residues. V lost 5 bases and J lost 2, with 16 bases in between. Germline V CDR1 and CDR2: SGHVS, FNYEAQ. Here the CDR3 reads CASSIGPAKTYEQYF. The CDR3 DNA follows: TGTGCCAGCAGCATCGGCCCAGCGAAAACCTACGAGCAGTACTTC. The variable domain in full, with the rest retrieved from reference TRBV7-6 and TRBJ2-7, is GAGVSQSPRYKVTKRGQDVALRCDPISGHVSLYWYRQALGQGPEFLTYFNYEAQQDKSGLPNDRFSAERPEGSISTLTIQRTEQRDSAMYRCASSIGPAKTYEQYFGPGTRLTVT.

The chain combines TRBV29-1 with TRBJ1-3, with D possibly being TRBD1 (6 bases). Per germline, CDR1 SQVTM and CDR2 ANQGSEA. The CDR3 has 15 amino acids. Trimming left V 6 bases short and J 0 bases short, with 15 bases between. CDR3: CSVDTDRSSGNTIYF. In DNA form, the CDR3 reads TGCAGCGTCGATACTGACAGGAGCTCTGGAAACACCATATATTTT.

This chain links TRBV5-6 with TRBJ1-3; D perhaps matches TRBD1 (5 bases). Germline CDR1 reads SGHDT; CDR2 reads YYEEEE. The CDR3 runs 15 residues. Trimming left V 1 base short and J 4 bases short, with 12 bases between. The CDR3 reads CASSLSPGMGNTIYF. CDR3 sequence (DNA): TGTGCCAGCAGCTTGTCCCCAGGGATGGGAAACACCATATATTTT.

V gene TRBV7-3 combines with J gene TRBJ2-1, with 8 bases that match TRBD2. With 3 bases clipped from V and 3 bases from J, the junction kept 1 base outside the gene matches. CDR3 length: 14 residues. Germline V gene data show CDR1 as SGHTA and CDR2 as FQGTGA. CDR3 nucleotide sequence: TGTGCCAGCAGCTTCAGCGGGGGCTACAATGAGCAGTTCTTC. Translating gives CASSFSGGYNEQFF.

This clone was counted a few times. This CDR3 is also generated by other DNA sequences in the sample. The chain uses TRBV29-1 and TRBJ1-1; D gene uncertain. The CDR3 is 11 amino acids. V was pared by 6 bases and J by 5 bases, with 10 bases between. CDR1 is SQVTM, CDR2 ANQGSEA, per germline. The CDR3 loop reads CSVDGGTEAFF. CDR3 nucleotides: TGCAGCGTAGACGGAGGGACTGAAGCTTTCTTT.

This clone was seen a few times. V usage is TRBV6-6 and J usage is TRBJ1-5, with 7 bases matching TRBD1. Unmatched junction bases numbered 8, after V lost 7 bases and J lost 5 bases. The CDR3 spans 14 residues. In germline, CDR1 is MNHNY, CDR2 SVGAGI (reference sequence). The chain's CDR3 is CASNNGDSYQPQHF. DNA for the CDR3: TGTGCCAGCAACAATGGGGACAGTTATCAGCCCCAGCATTTT.

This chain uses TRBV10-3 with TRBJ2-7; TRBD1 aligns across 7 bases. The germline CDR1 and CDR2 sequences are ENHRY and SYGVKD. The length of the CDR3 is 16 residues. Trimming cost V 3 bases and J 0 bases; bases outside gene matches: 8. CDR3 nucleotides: TGTGCCATCAGTGATATGGGACAGTACCTCTCCTACGAGCAGTACTTC. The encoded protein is CAISDMGQYLSYEQYF.

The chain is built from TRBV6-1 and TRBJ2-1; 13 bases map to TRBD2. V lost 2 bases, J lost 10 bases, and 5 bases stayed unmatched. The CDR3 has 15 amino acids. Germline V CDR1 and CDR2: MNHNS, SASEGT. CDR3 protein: CASSERTSGRHEQFF. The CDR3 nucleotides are TGTGCCAGCAGTGAACGGACTAGCGGGAGACACGAGCAGTTCTTC.

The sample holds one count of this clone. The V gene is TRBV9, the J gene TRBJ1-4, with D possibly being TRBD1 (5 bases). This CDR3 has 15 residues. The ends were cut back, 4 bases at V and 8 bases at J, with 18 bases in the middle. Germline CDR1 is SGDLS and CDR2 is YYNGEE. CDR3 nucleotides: TGTGCCAGCAGCCCGGAGGGCTGGGCAGGGGAAAAACTGTTTTTT. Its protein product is CASSPEGWAGEKLFF.

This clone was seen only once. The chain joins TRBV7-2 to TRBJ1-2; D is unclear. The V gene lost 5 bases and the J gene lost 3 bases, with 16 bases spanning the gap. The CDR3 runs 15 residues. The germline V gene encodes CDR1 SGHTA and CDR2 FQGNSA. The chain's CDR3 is CASSPLVGSHYGYTF. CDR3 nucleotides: TGTGCCAGCAGCCCATTGGTAGGGAGTCACTATGGCTACACCTTC.

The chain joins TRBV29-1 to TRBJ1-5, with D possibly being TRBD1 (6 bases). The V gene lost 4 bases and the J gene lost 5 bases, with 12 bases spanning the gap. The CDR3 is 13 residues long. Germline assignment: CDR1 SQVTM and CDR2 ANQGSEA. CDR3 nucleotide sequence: TGCAGCGTTGCGTACAGGGTTGATCAGCCCCAGCATTTT. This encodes CSVAYRVDQPQHF.

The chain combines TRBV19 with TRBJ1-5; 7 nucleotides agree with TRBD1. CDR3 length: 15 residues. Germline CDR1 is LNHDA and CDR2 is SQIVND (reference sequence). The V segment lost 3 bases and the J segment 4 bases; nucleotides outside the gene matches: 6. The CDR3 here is CASSIHWTGNQPQHF. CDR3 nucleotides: TGTGCCAGTAGTATTCATTGGACAGGAAATCAGCCCCAGCATTTT.

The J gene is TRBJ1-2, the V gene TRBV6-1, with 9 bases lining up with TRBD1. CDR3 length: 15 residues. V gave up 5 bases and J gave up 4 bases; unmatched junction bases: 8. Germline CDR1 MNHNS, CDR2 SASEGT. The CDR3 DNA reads TGTGCCAGCAGTCTAAACAGGGGGCTTGGCTATGGCTACACCTTC. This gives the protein CASSLNRGLGYGYTF.

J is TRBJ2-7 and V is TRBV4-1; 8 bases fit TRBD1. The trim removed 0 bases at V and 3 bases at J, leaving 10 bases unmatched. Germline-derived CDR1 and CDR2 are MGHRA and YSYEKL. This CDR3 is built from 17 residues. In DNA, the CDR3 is TGCGCCAGCAGCCAAGACGGGACAGGCCCATACCTCTACGAGCAGTACTTC. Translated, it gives CASSQDGTGPYLYEQYF.